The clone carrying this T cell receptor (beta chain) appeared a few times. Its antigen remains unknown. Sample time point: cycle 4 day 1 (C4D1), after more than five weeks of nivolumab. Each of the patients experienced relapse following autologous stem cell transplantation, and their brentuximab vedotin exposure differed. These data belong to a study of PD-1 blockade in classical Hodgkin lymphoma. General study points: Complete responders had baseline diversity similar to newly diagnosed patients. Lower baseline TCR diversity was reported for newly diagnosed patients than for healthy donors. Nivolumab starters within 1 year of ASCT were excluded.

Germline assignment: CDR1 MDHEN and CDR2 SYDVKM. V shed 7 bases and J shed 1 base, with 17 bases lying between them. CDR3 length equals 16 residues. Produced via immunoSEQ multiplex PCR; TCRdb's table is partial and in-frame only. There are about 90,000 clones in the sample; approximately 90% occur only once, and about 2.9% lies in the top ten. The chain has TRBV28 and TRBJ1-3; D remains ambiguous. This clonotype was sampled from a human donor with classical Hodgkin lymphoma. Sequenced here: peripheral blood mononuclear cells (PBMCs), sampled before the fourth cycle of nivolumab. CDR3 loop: CASTTPPASSGNTIYF. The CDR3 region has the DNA TGTGCCAGCACCACACCCCCCGCATCGTCTGGAAACACCATATATTTT. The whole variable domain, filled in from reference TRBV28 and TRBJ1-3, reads DVKVTQSSRYLVKRTGEKVFLECVQDMDHENMFWYRQDPGLGLRLIYFSYDVKMKEKGDIPEGYSVSREKKERFSLILESASTNQTSMYLCASTTPPASSGNTIYFGEGSWLTVV.